The T cell receptor (beta chain) under discussion was sequenced for a study of blood T cell repertoires in COVID-19. Participants were aged about 18 to 100 years from around 25 US areas. The CDR3 spans 15 residues. Looked up from germline, CDR1 is LGHDT and CDR2 is YNNKEL (reference sequence). V lost 5 bases and J lost 9, with 20 bases in between. Per the original methods: Using reference gene primer amplification, nucleated cell counts were estimated. Using immunoSEQ multiplex PCR, the repertoire was profiled, and TCRdb retains in-frame clones only, with some absent. D and trimming were read from the DNA, whereas the V and J calls and clone size are those reported in that table. This table has just over 300,000 clones, almost 90% appearing once.

The TCR sequence derives from a young woman with acute COVID-19. Sequencing was done on a sample of PBMCs or T cells enriched from blood (not recorded which). The chain carries TRBV3-1 (or the pseudogene TRBV3-2) and TRBJ2-1; D possibly corresponds to TRBD2 (5 bases). CDR3 DNA sequence: TGTGCCAGCAGCTCGCCCTCGACCCTTAGCGCTGAGCAGTTCTTC. It yields the protein CASSSPSTLSAEQFF.